This TCR beta chain emerged from a study of early T cells in non-severe SARS-CoV-2 infection. Findings and limits, study-wide: Reliance on VDJdb matching favored anti-spike CD8 responses; private and CD4 specificities were missed.

Trimming removed 0 bases at V and 7 bases at J, with 12 bases between. This CDR3 is built from 15 residues. CDR1 and CDR2 from the germline V gene are LGHNA and YNFKEQ. This clonotype appeared a few times. What it binds is unknown. Each CDR3 protein is one row after TCRdb ran MiXCR on the 5' RACE reads. The table includes approximately 65,000 distinct CDR3 sequences, about a tenth detected once. This clonotype originated in an adult who was a healthcare worker with PCR-confirmed SARS-CoV-2 infection or an uninfected control (not recorded which). The specimen was whole blood. The V gene is TRBV4-2, the J gene TRBJ2-2; TRBD2 is a possible D gene (6 bases). The CDR3 sequence is CASSQDVIAVGELFF. The CDR3 DNA sequence: TGTGCCAGCAGCCAAGACGTGATAGCGGTCGGGGAGCTGTTTTTT.